Sequencing of this TCR beta chain was carried out in a study of blood T cell repertoires in COVID-19. Produced via immunoSEQ multiplex PCR; TCRdb's table is partial and in-frame only. The sample lists 300,000 to 400,000 clones, under 90% occurring once. Trimming shortened V by 0 bases and J by 3 bases, and 12 bases separated the two germline ends. The CDR3 consists of 16 residues. CDR1 and CDR2 from the germline V gene are LNHDA and SQIVND (reference sequence). The chain uses TRBV19 and TRBJ2-1, with D perhaps TRBD1 (6 bases). The sequence derives from a young woman with COVID-19, enrolled during active disease. Material for sequencing was peripheral blood. For the CDR3, the DNA is TGTGCCAGTAGTATAGAACGGGACATCATCTACAATGAGCAGTTCTTC. Its protein is CASSIERDIIYNEQFF.